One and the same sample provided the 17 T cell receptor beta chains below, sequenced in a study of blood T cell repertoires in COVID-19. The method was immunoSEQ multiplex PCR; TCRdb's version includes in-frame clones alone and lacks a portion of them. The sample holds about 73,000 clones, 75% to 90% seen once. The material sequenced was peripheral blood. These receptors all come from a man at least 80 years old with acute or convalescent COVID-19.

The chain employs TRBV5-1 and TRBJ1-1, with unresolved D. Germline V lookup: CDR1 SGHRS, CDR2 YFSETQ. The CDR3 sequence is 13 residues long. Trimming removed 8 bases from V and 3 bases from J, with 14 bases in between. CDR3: CASLGRADTEAFF. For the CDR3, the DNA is TGCGCCAGTCTAGGGAGGGCGGACACTGAAGCTTTCTTT.

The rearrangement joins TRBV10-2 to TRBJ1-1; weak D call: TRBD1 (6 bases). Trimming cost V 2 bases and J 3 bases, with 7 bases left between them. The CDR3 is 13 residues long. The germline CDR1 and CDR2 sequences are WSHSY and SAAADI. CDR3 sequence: CASSETGYTEAFF. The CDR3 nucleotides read TGCGCCAGCAGTGAGACAGGGTACACTGAAGCTTTCTTT.

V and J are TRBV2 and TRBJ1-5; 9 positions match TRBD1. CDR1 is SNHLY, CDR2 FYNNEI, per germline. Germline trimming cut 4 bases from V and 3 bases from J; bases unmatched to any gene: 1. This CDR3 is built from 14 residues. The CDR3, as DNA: TGTGCCAGCAGTGGGACAGGGGCCAATCAGCCCCAGCATTTT. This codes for CASSGTGANQPQHF. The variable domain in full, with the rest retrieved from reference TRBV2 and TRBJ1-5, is EPEVTQTPSHQVTQMGQEVILRCVPISNHLYFYWYRQILGQKVEFLVSFYNNEISEKSEIFDDQFSVERPDGSNFTLKIRSTKLEDSAMYFCASSGTGANQPQHFGDGTRLSIL.

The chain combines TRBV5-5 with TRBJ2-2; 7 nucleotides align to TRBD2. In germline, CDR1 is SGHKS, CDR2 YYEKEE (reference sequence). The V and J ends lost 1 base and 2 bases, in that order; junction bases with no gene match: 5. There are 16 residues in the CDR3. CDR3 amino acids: CASSLPASGNTGELFF. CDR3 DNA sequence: TGTGCCAGCAGCTTGCCAGCTAGCGGTAACACCGGGGAGCTGTTTTTT.

DNA for the CDR3: TGTGCTAGTACGGGGGATGGCAATCAGCCCCAGCATTTT. Translated: CASTGDGNQPQHF. The gene calls are TRBV12-5 and TRBJ1-5; the D gene is possibly TRBD1 (5 bases). Germline CDR1 reads LGHNT; CDR2 reads FRNRAP. Deletions cut 8 bases from V and 2 bases from J, with 10 bases between. The CDR3 runs 13 residues.

CDR3 amino acids: CASRVGQIATNEKLFF. As DNA, the CDR3 is TGTGCCAGCAGAGTTGGACAGATTGCAACTAATGAAAAACTGTTTTTT. The chain couples TRBV2 to TRBJ1-4, with TRBD1 as a possible D gene (6 bases). Deletions cut 6 bases from V and 0 bases from J, with 14 bases between. The CDR3 is 16 amino acids. Germline CDR1 reads SNHLY; CDR2 reads FYNNEI.

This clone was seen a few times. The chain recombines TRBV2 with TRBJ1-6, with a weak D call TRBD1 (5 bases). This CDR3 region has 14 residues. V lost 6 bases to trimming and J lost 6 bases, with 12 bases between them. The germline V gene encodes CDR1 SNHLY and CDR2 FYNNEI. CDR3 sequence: CASREGLGNSPLHF. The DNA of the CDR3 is TGTGCCAGCAGGGAGGGGTTGGGTAATTCACCCCTCCACTTT.

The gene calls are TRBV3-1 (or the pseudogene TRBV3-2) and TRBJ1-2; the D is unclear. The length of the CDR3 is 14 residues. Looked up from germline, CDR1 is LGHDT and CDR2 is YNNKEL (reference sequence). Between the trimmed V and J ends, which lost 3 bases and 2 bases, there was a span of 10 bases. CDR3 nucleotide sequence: TGTGCCAGCAGCCAGTTGTCGGGGAACTATGGCTACACCTTC. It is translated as CASSQLSGNYGYTF.

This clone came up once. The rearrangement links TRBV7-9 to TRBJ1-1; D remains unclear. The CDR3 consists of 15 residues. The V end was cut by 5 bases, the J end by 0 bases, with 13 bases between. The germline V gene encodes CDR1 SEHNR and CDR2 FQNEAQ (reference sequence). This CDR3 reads CASSGEGGMNTEAFF. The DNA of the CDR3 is TGTGCCAGCAGCGGAGAGGGAGGTATGAACACTGAAGCTTTCTTT.

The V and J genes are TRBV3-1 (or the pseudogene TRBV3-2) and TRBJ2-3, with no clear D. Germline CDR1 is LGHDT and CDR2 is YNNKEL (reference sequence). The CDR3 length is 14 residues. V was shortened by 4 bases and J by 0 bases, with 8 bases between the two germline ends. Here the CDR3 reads CASSRQVSTDTQYF. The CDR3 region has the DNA TGTGCCAGCAGCCGCCAGGTTAGCACAGATACGCAGTATTTT.

This chain's CDR3 is CASSPSASTGELFF. The DNA of the CDR3 is TGCGCCAGCAGCCCATCTGCGAGCACCGGGGAGCTGTTTTTT. V and J are TRBV5-1 and TRBJ2-2; unclear D gene. Germline V CDR1 and CDR2: SGHRS, YFSETQ. The CDR3 runs 14 residues. V shed 4 bases and J shed 4 bases, with 11 bases lying between them.

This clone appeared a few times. The CDR3, as DNA: TGCGCCAGCAGCTTGAACGACAGGGGGGCTCTCTACTATGGCTACACCTTC. Protein: CASSLNDRGALYYGYTF. V gene TRBV5-1 combines with J gene TRBJ1-2, with TRBD1 matching over 9 bases. Germline loops: CDR1 SGHRS, CDR2 YFSETQ. Unmatched junction bases numbered 10, after V lost 1 base and J lost 3 bases. The CDR3 sequence is 17 residues long.

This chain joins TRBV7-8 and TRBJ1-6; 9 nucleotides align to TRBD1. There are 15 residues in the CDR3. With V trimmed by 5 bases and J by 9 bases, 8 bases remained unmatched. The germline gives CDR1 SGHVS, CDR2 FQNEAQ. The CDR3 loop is CASSLRTGEVSPLHF. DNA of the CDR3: TGTGCCAGCAGCCTCCGGACAGGGGAAGTTTCACCCCTCCACTTT.

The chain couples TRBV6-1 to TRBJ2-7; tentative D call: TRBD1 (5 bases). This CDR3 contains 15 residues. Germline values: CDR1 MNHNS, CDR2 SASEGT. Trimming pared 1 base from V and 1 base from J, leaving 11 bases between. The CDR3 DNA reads TGTGCCAGCAGTGAAGGGCAGGGAAATTCCTACGAGCAGTACTTC. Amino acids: CASSEGQGNSYEQYF.

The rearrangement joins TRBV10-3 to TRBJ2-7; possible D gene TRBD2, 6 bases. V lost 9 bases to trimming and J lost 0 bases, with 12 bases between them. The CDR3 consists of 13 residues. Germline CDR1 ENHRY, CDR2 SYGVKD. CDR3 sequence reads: CAMGGAGSYEQYF. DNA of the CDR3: TGTGCCATGGGGGGTGCCGGCTCCTACGAGCAGTACTTC.

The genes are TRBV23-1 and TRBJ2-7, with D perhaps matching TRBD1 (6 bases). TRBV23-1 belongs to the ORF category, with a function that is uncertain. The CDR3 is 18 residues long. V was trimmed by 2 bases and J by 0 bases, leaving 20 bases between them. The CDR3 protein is CASSQTGYRISHSYEQYF. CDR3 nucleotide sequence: TGCGCCAGCAGTCAAACAGGGTACCGAATATCACACTCCTACGAGCAGTACTTC.

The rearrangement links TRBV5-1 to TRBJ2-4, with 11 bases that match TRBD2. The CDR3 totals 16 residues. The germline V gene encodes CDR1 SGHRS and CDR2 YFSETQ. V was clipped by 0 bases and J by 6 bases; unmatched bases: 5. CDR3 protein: CASSLELAGAGNIQYF. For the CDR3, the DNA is TGCGCCAGCAGCTTGGAACTAGCGGGAGCCGGAAACATTCAGTACTTC.